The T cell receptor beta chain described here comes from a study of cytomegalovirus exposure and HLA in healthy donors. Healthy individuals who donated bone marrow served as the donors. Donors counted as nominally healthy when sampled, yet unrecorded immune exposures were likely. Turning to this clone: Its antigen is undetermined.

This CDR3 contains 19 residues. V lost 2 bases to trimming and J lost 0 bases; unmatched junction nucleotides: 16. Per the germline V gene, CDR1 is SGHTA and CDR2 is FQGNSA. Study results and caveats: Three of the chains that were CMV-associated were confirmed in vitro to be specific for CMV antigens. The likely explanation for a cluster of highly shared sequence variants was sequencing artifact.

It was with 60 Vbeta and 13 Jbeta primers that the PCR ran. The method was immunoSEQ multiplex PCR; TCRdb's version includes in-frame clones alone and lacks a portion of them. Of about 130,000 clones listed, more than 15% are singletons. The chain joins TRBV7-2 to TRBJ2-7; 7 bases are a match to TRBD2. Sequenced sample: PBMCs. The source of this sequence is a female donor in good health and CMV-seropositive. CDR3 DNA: TGTGCCAGCAGCTTACCGGCGGGTGGGGGGGGGATGTACTCCTACGAGCAGTACTTC. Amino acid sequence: CASSLPAGGGGMYSYEQYF. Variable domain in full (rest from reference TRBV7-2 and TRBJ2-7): GAGVSQSPSNKVTEKGKDVELRCDPISGHTALYWYRQSLGQGLEFLIYFQGNSAPDKSGLPSDRFSAERTGGSVSTLTIQRTQQEDSAVYLCASSLPAGGGGMYSYEQYFGPGTRLTVT.